This T cell receptor beta chain was sequenced for a study of T cell repertoires in cytomegalovirus infection. On the study more broadly: Shared public TCR beta signatures pointed to both CMV infection and a matching HLA type.

Via MiXCR, TCRdb re-called the reads, giving one row per CDR3 protein. The sample comprises around 740,000 distinct CDR3 sequences, approximately 40% of which are singletons, and 2.8% rests with the top ten. V was clipped by 5 bases and J by 4 bases, with 12 bases between them. The CDR3 spans 13 residues. Per germline, CDR1 SQVTM and CDR2 ANQGSEA. V gene TRBV29-1 combines with J gene TRBJ2-1, with D perhaps matching TRBD2 (7 bases). Sequenced input: PBMCs. The receptor was derived from a human donor in good health (CMV status not recorded). Some clones in this sample may be carry-over from other donors' samples. CDR3 sequence reads: CSVSGGRYNEQFF. The CDR3 coding sequence is TGCAGCGTTTCGGGGGGCCGGTACAATGAGCAGTTCTTC.